Listed here are 15 T cell receptor beta chains from one sample, sequenced in a study of T cell clonality in common variable immunodeficiency. The protocol was immunoSEQ multiplex PCR, while the TCRdb copy is restricted to in-frame clones and leaves out a portion. This sample comprises more than 35,000 clones, none seen once only. Sequencing used peripheral blood mononuclear cells. These receptors were collected from a person aged 18 to 70 in good health.

This clone was observed at least ten times. The DNA ends 3 residues before the CDR3 does, and the rest of the CDR3 is filled in from the germline J gene. J is TRBJ2-2 and V is TRBV7-9; possibly TRBD2 for D (5 bases). CDR1 SEHNR and CDR2 FQNEAQ come from the germline V gene (reference sequence). Trimming pared 5 bases from V and 1 base from J, leaving 11 bases between. This CDR3 comprises 15 residues. The CDR3 loop reads CASSPRGLNTGELFF. CDR3 DNA (partial): TGTGCCAGCAGCCCCCGGGGTCTGAACACCGGGGAG.

This clone has at least ten counts. From the germline J gene comes the end of the CDR3, since the read stops 3 residues before it. V and J are TRBV4-1 and TRBJ1-1; 8 nucleotides align to TRBD1. Germline assignment: CDR1 MGHRA and CDR2 YSYEKL. CDR3 length equals 16 residues. Trimming took 1 base from V and 4 from J; bases not matched to a gene: 8. CDR3 region: CASSQGTGYGGTEAFF. CDR3 bases read: TGCGCCAGCAGCCAAGGGACAGGGTATGGGGGCACTGAA.

This clone was recorded many times. The CDR3 end lies 3 residues beyond the end of the read and is filled in from the germline J gene. This chain links TRBV9 with TRBJ1-1; no clear D gene. The V end lost 6 bases, the J end lost 2 bases, and 14 bases lay between the germline ends. This CDR3 spans 14 amino acids. Germline CDR1 reads SGDLS; CDR2 reads YYNGEE. The CDR3 bases that were read are TGTGCCAGCACCGTTGGGCCATCCAACACTGAA. Protein: CASTVGPSNTE. The whole CDR3 sequence is CASTVGPSNTEAFF.

This clone was counted many times. The DNA ends 3 residues before the CDR3 does, and the rest of the CDR3 is filled in from the germline J gene. J is TRBJ1-1 and V is TRBV14; 8 bases map to TRBD1. The length of the CDR3 is 13 residues. CDR1 SGHDN and CDR2 FVKESK come from the germline V gene. The DNA read from the CDR3 is TGTGCCAGCAGCCAAGTCGGGACAGGCGAA. This encodes CASSQVGTGE. The full CDR3 sequence reads CASSQVGTGEAFF.

Concerning this clone: The read terminates 3 residues before the CDR3 end, so the remaining end is supplied by the germline J gene. The chain joins TRBV27 to TRBJ2-7; possible D gene TRBD1, 5 bases. The V end lost 6 bases, the J end lost 3 bases, and 9 bases lay between the germline ends. The CDR3 is 12 amino acids. The germline CDR1 and CDR2 sequences are MNHEY and SMNVEV (reference sequence). Incomplete CDR3 DNA: TGTGCCAGCAGCTCAGGGAACTACGAG. This encodes CASSSGNYE. The full CDR3 sequence reads CASSSGNYEQYF.

This clone was picked up many times. With the read ending 3 residues before the CDR3 end, the germline J gene is used to fill in that end. The chain couples TRBV2 to TRBJ2-5; TRBD2 agrees at 8 bases. The ends lost 9 bases at V and 1 base at J; junction bases unmatched: 7. The CDR3 is made up of 14 amino acids. CDR1 and CDR2 (germline): SNHLY, FYNNEI. The DNA read from the CDR3 is TGTGCCAGTAAGCGGGAGAGTGGCCAAGAGACC. It is translated as CASKRESGQET. The whole CDR3 sequence is CASKRESGQETQYF.

This clone was seen ten or more times. The read ends 3 residues shy of where the CDR3 ends; the end is completed using the germline J gene. V usage is TRBV28 and J usage is TRBJ2-2; TRBD1 matches at 10 bases. CDR3 size: 15 residues. Unmatched junction bases numbered 4, after V lost 3 bases and J lost 6 bases. Germline CDR1 and CDR2: MDHEN and SYDVKM. The CDR3 DNA, read in part, is TGTGCCAGCAGTTTGACGACAGGGGGCTCCGGGGAG. It codes for CASSLTTGGSGE. The full CDR3 protein reads CASSLTTGGSGELFF.

At least ten counts were recorded for this clone. The DNA ends 3 residues before the CDR3 does, and the rest of the CDR3 is filled in from the germline J gene. The V and J genes are TRBV20-1 and TRBJ2-1, with 8 bases identical to TRBD2. Germline CDR1 DFQATT, CDR2 SNEGSKA (reference sequence). V lost 5 bases and J lost 3; bases outside the gene matches: 6. The CDR3 length is 14 residues. The DNA read from the CDR3 is TGCAGTGCTGGGAATAGCGGGATCTACAATGAG. It specifies CSAGNSGIYNE. The entire CDR3 protein is CSAGNSGIYNEQFF.

This clone was seen many times. Read coverage stops 3 residues before the CDR3 terminus; the germline J gene supplies the remainder. The chain links TRBV6-4 to TRBJ2-2, with D hard to call. CDR1 and CDR2 from the germline V gene are MRHNA and SNTAGT. The germline V and J ends were trimmed by 0 bases and 2 bases, with 10 bases remaining between them. The CDR3 consists of 16 residues. The CDR3 loop reads CASSDSSTPNTGELFF. Partial CDR3 DNA: TGTGCCAGCAGTGACTCAAGCACCCCTAACACCGGGGAG.

This clone was picked up many times. The observed sequence ends 3 residues before the CDR3 terminus, with the missing tail filled in from the germline J gene. J is TRBJ1-6 and V is TRBV20-1; 8 nucleotides match TRBD1. CDR1 and CDR2 from the germline V gene are DFQATT and SNEGSKA (reference sequence). The CDR3 extends over 15 amino acids. Germline trimming cut 0 bases from V and 7 bases from J; bases unmatched to any gene: 5. The CDR3 spells CSARDRRTGNSPLHF. CDR3 DNA, as far as it was read: TGCAGTGCTAGAGATAGGAGGACAGGGAATTCACCC.

This clone is classed as medium-sized. The CDR3 end is not reached by the read, which stops 3 residues before it; the germline J gene fills it in. This chain links TRBV10-3 with TRBJ1-2, with 9 bases identical to TRBD1. The CDR3 has 14 residues. The germline CDR1 and CDR2 sequences are ENHRY and SYGVKD. The J segment lost 4 bases and the V segment lost 4 bases, leaving 4 bases of the junction unmatched. CDR3 sequence: CAISGGQGTYGYTF. The sequenced part of the CDR3 DNA is TGTGCCATCAGTGGGGGACAGGGCACCTATGGC.

This clone was seen many times. Read sequence stops 3 residues before the CDR3 end, and the germline J gene provides the missing end. The chain has TRBV7-9 and TRBJ2-5, with 7 bases matching TRBD2. V was pared by 8 bases and J by 5 bases, with 8 bases of the junction left unmatched. The germline V gene has CDR1 SEHNR and CDR2 FQNEAQ (reference sequence). The CDR3 loop spans 13 amino acids. The CDR3 loop is CASGPGGGETQYF. The CDR3 bases that were read are TGTGCCAGCGGCCCCGGGGGAGGGGAGACC.

This clone was observed many times. The observed sequence ends 3 residues before the CDR3 terminus, with the missing tail filled in from the germline J gene. The J gene is TRBJ2-3, the V gene TRBV6-2 or TRBV6-3; TRBD2 aligns across 7 bases. Germline trimming cut 6 bases from V and 4 bases from J; bases unmatched to any gene: 13. The CDR3 totals 16 residues. The germline V gene has CDR1 MNHEY and CDR2 SVGEGT. This CDR3 reads CASSSLAERGADTQYF. The CDR3 bases that were read are TGTGCCAGCAGCTCTCTAGCGGAGAGGGGCGCAGATACG.

This clone was observed at least ten times. The DNA ends 3 residues before the CDR3 does, and the rest of the CDR3 is filled in from the germline J gene. The chain carries TRBV18 and TRBJ1-4; 8 bases fit TRBD1. This CDR3 has 15 residues. The ends lost 4 bases at V and 8 bases at J; junction bases unmatched: 9. Germline values: CDR1 KGHSH, CDR2 LQKENI. The covered CDR3 bases are TGTGCCAGCTCACGAGGACAGGGCCAGGAGGAAAAA. Its translation is CASSRGQGQEEK. The CDR3, in full, reads CASSRGQGQEEKLFF. Drawing the rest from reference TRBV18 and TRBJ1-4, the complete variable domain is NAGVMQNPRHLVRRRGQEARLRCSPMKGHSHVYWYRQLPEEGLKFMVYLQKENIIDESGMPKERFSAEFPKEGPSILRIQQVVRGDSAAYFCASSRGQGQEEKLFFGSGTQLSVL.

This clone has a count of ten or more. Partial CDR3 DNA: TGTGCCAGCAGTCGAGGACAGACCACAGATACG. Translating it yields CASSRGQTTDT. The full CDR3 protein reads CASSRGQTTDTQYF. This chain joins TRBV6-2 or TRBV6-3 and TRBJ2-3, with a weak D call TRBD1 (6 bases). The sequenced fragment ends 3 residues before the CDR3 boundary, so the rest is inferred from the germline J gene. The CDR3 loop spans 14 amino acids. Trimming shortened V by 5 bases and J by 2 bases, and 11 bases separated the two germline ends. Germline assignment: CDR1 MNHEY and CDR2 SVGEGT.